This T cell receptor beta chain was found in a study of cytomegalovirus exposure and HLA in healthy donors (dated by TCRdb to 2017 to 2019). With regard to the full study: An earlier analysis of some 500 of the donors reported 250 to 300 Gb of sequence data and some 120 million unique TCR beta sequences from 150 million to 200 million T cells. About 280 gigabases of sequencing data and around 80 million unique TCR sequences made up an early release that covered 500 to 700 HLA-typed donors. The genetic ancestry cluster associated with self-reported Caucasian donors included around four fifths of the approximately 400 genotyped donors. The aim of the study was to test whether cataloging public T cell receptors could identify signatures of past pathogen exposure. Using immunosequencing, the study profiled T cell repertoires from about 650 subjects and related those repertoires to cytomegalovirus serostatus. Along with the roughly 710-subject first cohort, a separate validation cohort of some 130 different subjects was used. To predict cytomegalovirus infection status, the study combined high-throughput TCR immunosequencing, statistical association of individual TCRs with disease status, and machine learning. A later analysis re-examined previously published TCR beta repertoires from around 670 donors and added high-resolution HLA genotyping to investigate patterns of TCR occurrence. In the later analysis, no new phenotypic data were used to find candidate immune exposures; instead, reliance was placed on TCR beta sequences and their occurrence across donors. An earlier analysis of more than 450 of the donors used high-throughput TCR beta sequencing to judge whether each TCR beta V gene segment behaved as functional or pseudogenic. Alongside the repertoire data, information on donor age, sex, ethnicity and CMV serostatus was compiled. A later genetic analysis took genome-wide SNP genotypes for 398 of the 666 donors and used that subset as a discovery cohort. Every repertoire in the discovery cohort had been generated on one and the same sequencing platform. HLA typing covered class I and class II loci at four-digit resolution. The number of donors typed differed by locus, with roughly 629-640 for A, B, C, DRB1 and DQB1, more than 500 for DQA1, 600 to 610 for DPA1, and some 440 for DPB1. Several DR-DQ haplotypes were treated as single units for association and clustering because of strong linkage in the cohort. Across 398 genotyped donors of the cohort, an average of approximately 240,000 unique TCR beta nucleotide sequences per donor were sequenced, and 15% to 20% of those sequences were non-productive.

The cohort consisted of 666 healthy bone marrow donors. At the time of sampling, all cohort members were nominally healthy, though unrecorded immune exposures were likely present. The donor was CMV seropositive and belonged to the group of 250 to 300 seropositive cohort members. Every donor gave a peripheral blood sample, and the peripheral blood mononuclear cells from that sample were used for TCR beta sequencing. The Qiagen DNeasy Blood Extraction Kit was used to extract genomic DNA from the blood cell samples. As concerns this clone: The antigen it binds to is not known. There are no base qualities to consult, and no much larger clone falls within one base.

Library preparation used the immunoSEQ multiplex PCR assay. For the multiplex PCR, a mixture combining 60 forward primers for TCR Vbeta segments and 13 reverse primers for TCR Jbeta segments was used. Amplification of the CDR3 region of rearranged TCR beta genes was performed with a multiplex PCR assay on genomic DNA. The amplified TCR beta libraries were sequenced on the Illumina HiSeq System as 87-base-pair reads. Under the source paper's analysis protocol: Across the 670 or so repertoires, a later analysis counted about 81 million unique TCR beta chains, 8.5 million to 12 million of which were shared by at least two donors. To remove PCR and sequencing errors, raw reads were error-corrected and collapsed into unique sequences using a nearest-neighbor algorithm that merged closely related sequences. To assign V, D and J gene segments, CDR3 sequences were aligned to IMGT reference sequences. Each retained sequence needed at least a six-nucleotide match to both a V gene segment and a J gene segment. A rearrangement counted as productive if the CDR3 had no stop codons and remained in frame with V and J, and every other rearrangement counted as non-productive. Following IMGT convention, CDR3 was defined as the stretch from the second conserved V-encoded cysteine up to the conserved J-encoded phenylalanine. Sequences without an unambiguous match to a single V gene segment were excluded from the earlier analysis of approximately 600 of the donors. An earlier analysis of a few hundred of the donors classified V segments as functional when productive rearrangements were above 56.7% and as segregating when the standard deviation between donors was above 5%. A statistical classification framework was developed to diagnose cytomegalovirus status using the catalog of TCR beta chain sequences. V and J gene assignment, in a later analysis, came from comparing TCR nucleotide sequences with IMGT/GENE-DB human TR gene sequences. In a later analysis, CDR3 sequences and most-parsimonious VDJ recombination scenarios were assigned using the TCRdist pipeline. In a later analysis, every TCR beta chain was defined by the combination of its CDR3 amino acid sequence and its V-gene family, and reads without a unique V-gene family were dropped. A later analysis removed 592 highly shared, low-generation-probability nucleotide sequences to deal with suspected cross-contamination and a sequencing artifact. For each public chain, a later analysis derived a clonal expansion index from normalized ranks of inferred template counts within each repertoire. Generation probabilities in a later analysis came from a VDJ recombination model fitted to out-of-frame rearrangements, and those results were checked against IGoR. In a later analysis, TCR-TCR, TCR-HLA and TCR-CMV co-occurrence was scored with hypergeometric tests, and a repertoire-size bias correction was applied to TCR pairs. In a later analysis, false discovery rates were estimated by permuting HLA or CMV assignments 20 times. In a later analysis, co-occurring TCRs were grouped using DBSCAN, with TCRdist sequence similarity added in when clustering inside HLA-allele-positive subsets. For co-occurrence clustering, repertoires with fewer than 30,000 or more than 120,000 public chains were excluded, along with roughly five repertoires with anomalous nucleotide sharing. TCRdb re-hosts the immuneACCESS table, in-frame sequences only. Its copies lack some clones; in the studies checked, an unresolved V gene accounts for under half of them, and the cause for the rest is not known. V and J calls and clone size are given by that table; D and trimming were obtained from the DNA. The sample has around 130,000 clones on record, 65% to 90% of them singletons. Under 3% of the sample is taken by the ten largest.

Based on the germline V gene, the CDR1 and CDR2 sequences are SGHAT and FQNNGV. Unmatched junction bases come to 6, with V trimmed by 3 bases and J by 4 bases. The CDR3 goes from the cysteine to the phenylalanine over 15 residues. The only DNA kept is the CDR3, 45 bases in frame from the first base. The paper as a whole reports these results and caveats: The classifier was reported to diagnose cytomegalovirus status with high specificity and sensitivity in both the original and validation cohorts. Strong co-occurrence of HLA alleles, especially DR and DQ, made assigning TCR associations to individual alleles difficult. V-gene and J-gene trimming of TCR beta chains was associated with a missense DCLRE1C variant in a later genetic analysis, and the association was replicated in an independent cohort. In vitro tests confirmed that a few of the cytomegalovirus-associated TCR beta chains recognize cytomegalovirus antigens. Most CMV-associated TCR beta chains appeared to be HLA-restricted in a later analysis, and the HLA associations seemed to be driven largely by CMV exposure. Presence/absence analyses assumed roughly uniform sequencing depth across donors, an assumption that may not hold. A later genetic analysis reported fewer N-insertions in productive TCRs among donors in an Asian-associated ancestry cluster than the roughly 700-donor mean. A later analysis associated 16,951 TCR beta sequences with specific HLA alleles at a false discovery rate of 0.05. While some public TCRs were present in many individuals, most TCR sequences turned up only very rarely across donors. Some IMGT-functional V segments, including TRBV6-2 and TRBV6-3, could not be told apart with the 87-base-pair reads, so those segments were excluded. A further reported finding was that TCR beta sequences accurately predicted the HLA-A and HLA-B alleles for most subjects in the first cohort. The sequencing pipeline was judged likely to have produced a cluster of highly shared sequence variants as a technical artifact. Immune exposure information for the cohort was limited to CMV serostatus. Linkage disequilibrium might explain the correlated functional status among segregating V segments, but an unknown experimental factor could not be excluded. In an earlier analysis of some 500 of the donors, most TCR beta V segments were observed in productive rearrangements about 87% or about 30% of the time, broadly matching IMGT annotations. According to a later analysis, parvovirus B19, influenza, CMV and Epstein-Barr virus appeared linked to several top co-occurrence clusters. In a later analysis, HLA-associated TCR beta chains were found to be more clonally expanded and to have lower generation probabilities than equally common non-associated chains. A later analysis found that TCR association rates varied across HLA loci, with DRB1 alleles showing the most associated TCRs and HLA-C alleles the fewest. Roughly 15 rarely observed V segments, including chromosome 9 orphons, were excluded from the earlier analysis of several hundred of the donors because counts were too low. HLA typing was unavailable for some donors at each locus, so association tests used only the typed subset. The authors suggested that the approach could potentially be generalized to other disease states and immunological phenotypes. The study gave a list of some 150 TCR beta chains associated with cytomegalovirus. Only TCR beta chains were sequenced in this cohort, and the absence of alpha or paired-chain data limited detectable features.

Sequenced sample: PBMCs. The receptor comes from a woman aged 18-29 years in good health and CMV-seropositive. The sequence links TRBV11-2 to TRBJ1-5; TRBD1 agrees with 7 junctional bases. CDR3 region: CASSFDSGQNQPQHF. The nucleotide sequence is given as TGTGCCAGCAGCTTCGATTCGGGACAGAATCAGCCCCAGCATTTT.